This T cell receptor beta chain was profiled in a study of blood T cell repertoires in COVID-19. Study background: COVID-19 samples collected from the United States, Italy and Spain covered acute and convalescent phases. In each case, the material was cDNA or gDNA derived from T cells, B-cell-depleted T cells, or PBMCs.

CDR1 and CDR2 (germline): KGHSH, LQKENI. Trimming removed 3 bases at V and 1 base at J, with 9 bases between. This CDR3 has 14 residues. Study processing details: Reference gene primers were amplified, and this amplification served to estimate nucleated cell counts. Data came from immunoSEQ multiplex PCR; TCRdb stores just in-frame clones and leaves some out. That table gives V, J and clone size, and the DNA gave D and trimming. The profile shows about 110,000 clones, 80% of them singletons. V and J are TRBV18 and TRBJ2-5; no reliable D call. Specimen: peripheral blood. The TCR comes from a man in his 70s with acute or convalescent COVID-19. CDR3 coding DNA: TGTGCCAGCTCACCGTGGGCCACCCAAGAGACCCAGTACTTC. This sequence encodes CASSPWATQETQYF.